The 15 T cell receptor beta chains listed next were all sequenced from one sample in a study of identifying expanded T cells in peripheral blood (dated by TCRdb to about 2019). Library creation used the immunoSEQ multiplex PCR assay. As stored in TCRdb, this immuneACCESS dataset retains in-frame rearrangements with V and J assigned. A fraction of the clones does not appear; measured against another copy, unresolved V genes explain less than half of the discrepancy, and the remainder lacks a known reason. Counted in this sample were 90,000 to 120,000 clones; around nine tenths of them appeared once. The ten most abundant clones make up about 15% of the sample. The sequencing sample was made of blood. The origin of the receptors is a person aged 18 to 69 in good health.

This rearrangement joins TRBV11-2 to TRBJ2-5; TRBD1 or TRBD2 may be the D gene (5 bases each). This CDR3 region has 15 residues. CDR1 is SGHAT, CDR2 FQNNGV, per germline. V shed 5 bases and J shed 5 bases, with 18 bases lying between them. CDR3 nucleotides: TGTGCCAGCAGCCCCGGGACCCACAAAGGGGAGACCCAGTACTTC. Encoded protein: CASSPGTHKGETQYF.

The genes are TRBV4-3 and TRBJ1-3; D is possibly TRBD1 (5 bases). V lost 3 bases and J 4 bases, leaving 16 bases between the germline ends. The CDR3 is 16 amino acids. The germline CDR1 and CDR2 sequences are LGHNA and YSLEER. The CDR3: CASSQEPGLRGNTIYF. The DNA of the CDR3 is TGCGCCAGCAGCCAGGAGCCGGGACTCCGAGGAAACACCATATATTTT.

The chain uses TRBV18 and TRBJ2-5, with D hard to call. The CDR3 contains 14 residues. CDR1 and CDR2 from the germline V gene are KGHSH and LQKENI. Trimming cost V 0 bases and J 5 bases, with 10 bases left between them. CDR3 DNA sequence: TGTGCCAGCTCACCACCGGGGATCCTGGAGACCCAGTACTTC. Its protein is CASSPPGILETQYF.

V is TRBV28 and J is TRBJ2-7, with a possible D match to TRBD1 (5 bases). The V end was cut by 9 bases, the J end by 0 bases, with 12 bases between. CDR3 length equals 13 residues. The germline V gene encodes CDR1 MDHEN and CDR2 SYDVKM. CDR3 nucleotides: TGTGCCAGTAGAACCGACAGCTCCTACGAGCAGTACTTC. Translation: CASRTDSSYEQYF.

The rearrangement joins TRBV5-6 to TRBJ1-1; no clear D. The CDR3 loop spans 13 amino acids. The ends were cut back, 2 bases at V and 1 base at J, with 6 bases in the middle. Germline CDR1 reads SGHDT; CDR2 reads YYEEEE. DNA for the CDR3: TGTGCCAGCAGCTTTCAATCGAACACTGAAGCTTTCTTT. Its translation: CASSFQSNTEAFF.

The rearrangement joins TRBV6-6 to TRBJ2-5, with D possibly TRBD1 on 6 matching bases. The V gene's germline CDR1 is MNHNY and CDR2 SVGAGI (reference sequence). Trimming removed 5 bases at V and 4 bases at J, with 14 bases between. The CDR3 totals 14 residues. CDR3 sequence: CASSINTGLETQYF. The CDR3, as DNA: TGTGCCAGCAGTATAAATACAGGGTTAGAGACCCAGTACTTC.

This clone occurred once. The CDR3 here is CASSSRTSNSYEQYF. CDR3 coding DNA: TGTGCCAGCAGCTCCAGGACCTCAAACTCCTACGAGCAGTACTTC. V is TRBV13 and J is TRBJ2-7; no firm D call. CDR1 PRHDT and CDR2 FYEKMQ come from the germline V gene (reference sequence). This CDR3 is 15 amino acids long. Trimming pared 4 bases from V and 0 bases from J, leaving 13 bases between.

The CDR3 loop is CASSLDGTGDEKLFF. The DNA of the CDR3 is TGTGCCAGCAGCTTAGATGGGACAGGGGATGAAAAACTGTTTTTT. This chain connects TRBV7-2 to TRBJ1-4, with 10 bases aligning to TRBD1. Germline CDR1 reads SGHTA; CDR2 reads FQGNSA. The ends lost 1 base at V and 6 bases at J; junction bases unmatched: 2. The CDR3 consists of 15 residues.

In DNA form, the CDR3 reads TGCGCCAGCAGCTTGGCTCCAGGGGTGAACACTGAAGCTTTCTTT. Translating it yields CASSLAPGVNTEAFF. The chain has TRBV5-1 and TRBJ1-1, with D perhaps matching TRBD1 (6 bases). Trimming left V 0 bases short and J 0 bases short, with 9 bases between. The CDR3 consists of 15 residues. Germline CDR1 SGHRS, CDR2 YFSETQ.

The genes are TRBV7-2 and TRBJ2-7; 7 bases fit TRBD1. Germline values: CDR1 SGHTA, CDR2 FQGNSA. J was trimmed by 1 base and V by 5 bases; bases with no gene match: 8. There are 15 residues in the CDR3. This chain's CDR3 is CASSLSGTASYEQYF. The CDR3 DNA sequence: TGTGCCAGCAGCCTCTCCGGGACAGCATCCTACGAGCAGTACTTC.

V usage is TRBV2 and J usage is TRBJ1-6, with 9 bases aligning to TRBD1. Per germline, CDR1 SNHLY and CDR2 FYNNEI. After removal of 7 bases from V and 7 bases from J, the junction contained 2 bases not matched to a gene. The CDR3 runs to 13 residues. The CDR3 sequence is CASMGQGNSPLHF. For the CDR3, the DNA is TGTGCCAGCATGGGACAGGGAAATTCACCCCTCCACTTT.

The chain recombines TRBV28 with TRBJ1-6; D unclear. V shed 4 bases and J shed 0 bases, with 7 bases lying between them. This CDR3 spans 15 amino acids. Germline V lookup: CDR1 MDHEN, CDR2 SYDVKM. The CDR3 coding sequence is TGTGCCAGCAGTTCCTTAAGCTCCTATAATTCACCCCTCCACTTT. Residues: CASSSLSSYNSPLHF.

J is TRBJ1-1 and V is TRBV18, with 7 bases identical to TRBD1. From germline, CDR1 is KGHSH and CDR2 LQKENI. The junction had 6 bases not matched to a gene; V was cut back by 1 base and J by 4 bases. The CDR3 runs 15 residues. This CDR3 reads CASSPQGARFTEAFF. The CDR3 bases are TGTGCCAGCTCACCACAGGGGGCGCGTTTCACTGAAGCTTTCTTT.

The genes are TRBV29-1 and TRBJ2-1, with TRBD1 as a possible D gene (5 bases). In germline, CDR1 is SQVTM, CDR2 ANQGSEA. The CDR3 sequence is 15 residues long. Trimming shortened V by 7 bases and J by 0 bases, and 16 bases separated the two germline ends. Here the CDR3 reads CSAKPGPPSYNEQFF. In nucleotides, the CDR3 is TGCAGCGCCAAACCAGGGCCCCCCTCCTACAATGAGCAGTTCTTC.

The rearrangement joins TRBV5-8 to TRBJ1-2, with TRBD1 as a possible D gene (6 bases). This CDR3 comprises 13 residues. From germline, CDR1 is SGHTS and CDR2 YDEGEE. V lost 2 bases and J lost 4, with 9 bases in between. The CDR3 sequence is CASSFLQGYGYTF. The CDR3 nucleotides read TGTGCCAGCAGCTTTTTACAGGGCTATGGCTACACCTTC.